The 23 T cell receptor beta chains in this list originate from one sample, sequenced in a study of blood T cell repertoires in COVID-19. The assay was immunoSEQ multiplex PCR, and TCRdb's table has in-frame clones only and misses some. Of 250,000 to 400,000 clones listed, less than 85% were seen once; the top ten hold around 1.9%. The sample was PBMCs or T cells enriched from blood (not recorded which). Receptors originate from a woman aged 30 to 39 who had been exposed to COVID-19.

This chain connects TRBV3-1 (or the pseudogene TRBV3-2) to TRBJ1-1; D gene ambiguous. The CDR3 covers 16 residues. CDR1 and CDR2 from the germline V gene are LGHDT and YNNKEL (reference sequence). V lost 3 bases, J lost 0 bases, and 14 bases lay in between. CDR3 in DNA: TGTGCCAGCAGCCAGCCATTGGGCCCCATGAACACTGAAGCTTTCTTT. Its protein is CASSQPLGPMNTEAFF.

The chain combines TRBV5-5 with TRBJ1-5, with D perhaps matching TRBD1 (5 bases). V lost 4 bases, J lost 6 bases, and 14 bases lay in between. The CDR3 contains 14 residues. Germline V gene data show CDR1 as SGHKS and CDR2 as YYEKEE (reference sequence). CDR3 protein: CASSPSGVTQPQHF. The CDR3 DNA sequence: TGTGCCAGCAGCCCTTCGGGGGTTACTCAGCCCCAGCATTTT. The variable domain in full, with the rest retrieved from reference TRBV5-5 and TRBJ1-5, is DAGVTQSPTHLIKTRGQQVTLRCSPISGHKSVSWYQQVLGQGPQFIFQYYEKEERGRGNFPDRFSARQFPNYSSELNVNALLLGDSALYLCASSPSGVTQPQHFGDGTRLSIL.

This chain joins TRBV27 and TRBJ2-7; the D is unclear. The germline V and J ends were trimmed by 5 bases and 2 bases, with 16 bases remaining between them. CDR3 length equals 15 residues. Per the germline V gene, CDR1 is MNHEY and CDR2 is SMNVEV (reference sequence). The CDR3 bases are TGTGCCAGCAGTCTCCTAGGATGGAACACCTACGAGCAGTACTTC. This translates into CASSLLGWNTYEQYF.

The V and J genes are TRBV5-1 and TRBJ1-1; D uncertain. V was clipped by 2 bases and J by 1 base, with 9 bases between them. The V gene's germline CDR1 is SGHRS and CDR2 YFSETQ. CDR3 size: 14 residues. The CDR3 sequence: CASSFDGENTEAFF. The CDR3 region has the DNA TGCGCCAGCAGCTTCGACGGGGAGAACACTGAAGCTTTCTTT.

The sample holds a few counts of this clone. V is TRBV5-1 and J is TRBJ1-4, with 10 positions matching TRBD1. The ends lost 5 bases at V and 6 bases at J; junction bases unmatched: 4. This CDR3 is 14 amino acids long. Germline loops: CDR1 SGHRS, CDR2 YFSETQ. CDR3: CASRPGQGHEKLFF. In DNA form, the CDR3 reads TGCGCCAGCAGACCGGGACAGGGGCATGAAAAACTGTTTTTT.

As DNA, the CDR3 is TGCGCCAGCAGCCCCGAACTGCGGCGAGGGGAGCTGTTTTTT. Its protein is CASSPELRRGELFF. This chain connects TRBV4-1 to TRBJ2-2; unclear D gene. The V gene lost 4 bases and the J gene lost 8 bases, with 14 bases spanning the gap. The CDR3 is 14 amino acids. Germline V gives CDR1 MGHRA, CDR2 YSYEKL.

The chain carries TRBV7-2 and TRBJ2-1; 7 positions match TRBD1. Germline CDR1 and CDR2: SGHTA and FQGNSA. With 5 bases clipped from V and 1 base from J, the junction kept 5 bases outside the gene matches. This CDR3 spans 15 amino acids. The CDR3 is CASSPDRDSYNEQFF. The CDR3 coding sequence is TGTGCCAGCAGCCCAGACAGGGATTCCTACAATGAGCAGTTCTTC.

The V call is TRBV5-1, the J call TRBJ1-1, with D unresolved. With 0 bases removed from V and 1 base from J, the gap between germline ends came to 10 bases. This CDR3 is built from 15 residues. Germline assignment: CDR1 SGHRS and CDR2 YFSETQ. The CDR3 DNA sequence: TGCGCCAGCAGCTTGGTACCGGGAGGGAACACTGAAGCTTTCTTT. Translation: CASSLVPGGNTEAFF.

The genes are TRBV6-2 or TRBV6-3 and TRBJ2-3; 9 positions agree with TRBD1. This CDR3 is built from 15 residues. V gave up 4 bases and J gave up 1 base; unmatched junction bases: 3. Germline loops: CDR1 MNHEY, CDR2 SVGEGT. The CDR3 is CASSSRDRGTDTQYF. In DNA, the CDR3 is TGTGCCAGCAGTTCCCGGGACAGGGGCACAGATACGCAGTATTTT.

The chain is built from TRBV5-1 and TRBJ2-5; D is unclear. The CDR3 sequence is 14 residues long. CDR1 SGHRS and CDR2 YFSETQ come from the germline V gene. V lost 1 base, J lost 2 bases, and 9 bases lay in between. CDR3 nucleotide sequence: TGCGCCAGCAGCTTGCTTGGGCAGCAAGAGACCCAGTACTTC. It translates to CASSLLGQQETQYF.

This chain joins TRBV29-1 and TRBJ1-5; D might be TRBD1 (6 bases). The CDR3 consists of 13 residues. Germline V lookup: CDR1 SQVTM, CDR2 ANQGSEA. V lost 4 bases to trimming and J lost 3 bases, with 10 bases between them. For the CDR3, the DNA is TGCAGCGTTGCACAGGGCTACAATCAGCCCCAGCATTTT. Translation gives CSVAQGYNQPQHF. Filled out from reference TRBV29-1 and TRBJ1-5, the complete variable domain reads SAVISQKPSRDICQRGTSLTIQCQVDSQVTMMFWYRQQPGQSLTLIATANQGSEATYESGFVIDKFPISRPNLTFSTLTVSNMSPEDSSIYLCSVAQGYNQPQHFGDGTRLSIL.

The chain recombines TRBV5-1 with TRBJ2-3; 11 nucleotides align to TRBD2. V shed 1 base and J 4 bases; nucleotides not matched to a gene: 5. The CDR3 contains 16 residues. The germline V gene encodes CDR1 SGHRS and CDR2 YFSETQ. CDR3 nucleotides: TGCGCCAGCAGCTTGCTGGCTAGCGGGGGGTCAGATACGCAGTATTTT. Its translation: CASSLLASGGSDTQYF. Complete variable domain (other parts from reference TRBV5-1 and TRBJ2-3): KAGVTQTPRYLIKTRGQQVTLSCSPISGHRSVSWYQQTPGQGLQFLFEYFSETQRNKGNFPGRFSGRQFSNSRSEMNVSTLELGDSALYLCASSLLASGGSDTQYFGPGTRLTVL.

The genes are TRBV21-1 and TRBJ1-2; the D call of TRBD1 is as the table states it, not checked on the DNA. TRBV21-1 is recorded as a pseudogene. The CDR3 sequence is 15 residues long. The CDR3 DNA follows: TGTGCCAGCAGCTACGGGACACATAGCCTATATGGCTACACCTTC. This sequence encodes CASSYGTHSLYGYTF.

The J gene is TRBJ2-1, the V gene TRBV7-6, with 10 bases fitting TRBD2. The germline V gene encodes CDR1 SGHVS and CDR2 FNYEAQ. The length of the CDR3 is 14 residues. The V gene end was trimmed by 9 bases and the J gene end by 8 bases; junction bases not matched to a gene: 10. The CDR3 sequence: CASRSGTSVDEQFF. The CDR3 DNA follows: TGTGCCAGTCGATCCGGGACTAGCGTCGATGAGCAGTTCTTC. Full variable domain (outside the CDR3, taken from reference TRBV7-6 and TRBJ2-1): GAGVSQSPRYKVTKRGQDVALRCDPISGHVSLYWYRQALGQGPEFLTYFNYEAQQDKSGLPNDRFSAERPEGSISTLTIQRTEQRDSAMYRCASRSGTSVDEQFFGPGTRLTVL.

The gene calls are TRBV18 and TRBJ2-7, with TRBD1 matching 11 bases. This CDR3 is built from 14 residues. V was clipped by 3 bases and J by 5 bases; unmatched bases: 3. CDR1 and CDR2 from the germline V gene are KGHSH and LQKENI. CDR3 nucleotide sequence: TGTGCCAGCTCACCTTGGACAGGGGGCAACGAGCAGTACTTC. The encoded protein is CASSPWTGGNEQYF.

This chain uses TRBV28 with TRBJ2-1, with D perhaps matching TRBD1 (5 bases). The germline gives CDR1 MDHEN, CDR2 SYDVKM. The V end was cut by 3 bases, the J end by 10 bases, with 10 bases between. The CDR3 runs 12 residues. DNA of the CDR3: TGTGCCAGCAGTTTTAGTAGGGGCGAGCAGTTCTTC. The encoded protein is CASSFSRGEQFF. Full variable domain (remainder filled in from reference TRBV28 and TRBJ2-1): DVKVTQSSRYLVKRTGEKVFLECVQDMDHENMFWYRQDPGLGLRLIYFSYDVKMKEKGDIPEGYSVSREKKERFSLILESASTNQTSMYLCASSFSRGEQFFGPGTRLTVL.

The CDR3 protein is CASSLVAGEQFF. The DNA of the CDR3 is TGTGCCAGCAGCTTGGTAGCTGGGGAGCAGTTCTTC. The chain combines TRBV5-5 with TRBJ2-1; D gene unclear. Germline-derived CDR1 and CDR2 are SGHKS and YYEKEE (reference sequence). The V end was cut by 0 bases, the J end by 10 bases, with 8 bases between. This CDR3 comprises 12 residues.

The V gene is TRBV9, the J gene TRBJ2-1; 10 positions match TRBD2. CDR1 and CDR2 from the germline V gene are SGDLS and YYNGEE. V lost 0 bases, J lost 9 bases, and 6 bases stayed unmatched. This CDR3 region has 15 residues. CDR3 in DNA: TGTGCCAGCAGCGTAGGCGCTAGCGGGGGCACTGAGCAGTTCTTC. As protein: CASSVGASGGTEQFF.

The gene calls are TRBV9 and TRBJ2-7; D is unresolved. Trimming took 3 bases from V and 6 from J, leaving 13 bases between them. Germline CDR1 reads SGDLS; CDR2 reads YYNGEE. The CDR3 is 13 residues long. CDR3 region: CASSDGRGPEQYF. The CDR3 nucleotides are TGTGCCAGCAGCGATGGTCGCGGCCCCGAGCAGTACTTC.

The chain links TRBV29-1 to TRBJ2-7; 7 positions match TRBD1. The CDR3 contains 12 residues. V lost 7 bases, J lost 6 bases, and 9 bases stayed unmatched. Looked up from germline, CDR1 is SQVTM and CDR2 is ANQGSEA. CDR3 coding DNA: TGCAGCGGAAAGACAGGGTATAGCGAGCAGTACTTC. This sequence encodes CSGKTGYSEQYF.

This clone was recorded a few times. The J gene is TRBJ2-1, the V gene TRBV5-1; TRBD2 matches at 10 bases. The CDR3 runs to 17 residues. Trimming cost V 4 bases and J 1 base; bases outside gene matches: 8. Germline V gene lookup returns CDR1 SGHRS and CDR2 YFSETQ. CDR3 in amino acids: CASSIFSGRSSYNEQFF. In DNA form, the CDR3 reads TGCGCCAGCAGCATATTTAGCGGGAGGAGTTCCTACAATGAGCAGTTCTTC.

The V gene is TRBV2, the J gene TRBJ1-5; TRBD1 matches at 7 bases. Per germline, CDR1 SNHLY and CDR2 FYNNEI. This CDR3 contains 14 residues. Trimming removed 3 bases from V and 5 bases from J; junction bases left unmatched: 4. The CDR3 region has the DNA TGTGCCAGCAGTGACCGGGACAGTCATCAGCCCCAGCATTTT. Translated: CASSDRDSHQPQHF.

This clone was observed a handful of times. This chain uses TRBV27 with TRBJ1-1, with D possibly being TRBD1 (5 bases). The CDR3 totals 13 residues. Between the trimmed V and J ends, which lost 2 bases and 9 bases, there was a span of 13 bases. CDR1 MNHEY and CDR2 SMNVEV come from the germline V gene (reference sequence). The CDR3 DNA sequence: TGTGCCAGCAGTTTAAAGGGGCAGGTGAAAGCTTTCTTT. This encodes CASSLKGQVKAFF.